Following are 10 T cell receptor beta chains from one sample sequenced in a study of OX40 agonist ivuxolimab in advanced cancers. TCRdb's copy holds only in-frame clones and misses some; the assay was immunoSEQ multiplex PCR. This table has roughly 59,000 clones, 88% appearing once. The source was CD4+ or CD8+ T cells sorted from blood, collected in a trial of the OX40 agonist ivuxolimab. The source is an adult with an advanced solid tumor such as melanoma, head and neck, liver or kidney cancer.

The DNA for the CDR3 is TGTGCCAGCAGCTTAGGGGAGGCAAGCCAATGGTTCTTC. This sequence encodes CASSLGEASQWFF. The rearrangement uses TRBV7-9 and TRBJ2-1, with D possibly being TRBD2 (6 bases). This CDR3 region has 13 residues. The V and J ends lost 1 base and 15 bases respectively, with 16 bases between them. Germline values: CDR1 SEHNR, CDR2 FQNEAQ (reference sequence).

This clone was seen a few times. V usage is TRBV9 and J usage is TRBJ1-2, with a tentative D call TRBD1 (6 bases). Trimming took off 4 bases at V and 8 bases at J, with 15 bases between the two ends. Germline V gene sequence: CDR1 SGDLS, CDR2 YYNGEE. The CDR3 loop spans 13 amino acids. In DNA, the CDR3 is TGTGCCAGCAGCCTATCGGAAAGGGGGGGCTACACCTTC. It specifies CASSLSERGGYTF.

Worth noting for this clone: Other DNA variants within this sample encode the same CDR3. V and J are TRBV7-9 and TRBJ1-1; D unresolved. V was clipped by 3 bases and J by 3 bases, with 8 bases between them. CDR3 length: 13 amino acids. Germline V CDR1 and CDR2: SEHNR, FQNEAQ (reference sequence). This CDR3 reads CASSFGTDTEAFF. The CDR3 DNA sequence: TGTGCCAGCAGCTTCGGTACGGACACTGAAGCTTTCTTT.

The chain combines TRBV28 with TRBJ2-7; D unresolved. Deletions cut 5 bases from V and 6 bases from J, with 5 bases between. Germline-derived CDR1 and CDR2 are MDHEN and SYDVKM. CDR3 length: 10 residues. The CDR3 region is CASSKFEQYF. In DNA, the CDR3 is TGTGCCAGCAGTAAGTTCGAGCAGTACTTC.

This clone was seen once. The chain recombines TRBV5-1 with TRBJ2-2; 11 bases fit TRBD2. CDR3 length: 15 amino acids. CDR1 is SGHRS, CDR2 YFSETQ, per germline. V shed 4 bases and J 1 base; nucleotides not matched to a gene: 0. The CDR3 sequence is CASSGLAGNTGELFF. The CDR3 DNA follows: TGCGCCAGCAGCGGACTAGCGGGGAACACCGGGGAGCTGTTTTTT.

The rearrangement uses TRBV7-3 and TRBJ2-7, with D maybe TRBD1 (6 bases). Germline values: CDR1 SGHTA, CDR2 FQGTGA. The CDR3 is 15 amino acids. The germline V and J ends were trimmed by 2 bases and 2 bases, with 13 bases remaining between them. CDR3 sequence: CASSLEQGFPYEQYF. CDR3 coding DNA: TGTGCCAGCAGCTTAGAACAGGGCTTCCCCTACGAGCAGTACTTC. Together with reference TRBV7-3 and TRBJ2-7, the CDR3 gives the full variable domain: GAGVSQTPSNKVTEKGKYVELRCDPISGHTALYWYRQSLGQGPEFLIYFQGTGAADDSGLPNDRFFAVRPEGSVSTLKIQRTERGDSAVYLCASSLEQGFPYEQYFGPGTRLTVT.

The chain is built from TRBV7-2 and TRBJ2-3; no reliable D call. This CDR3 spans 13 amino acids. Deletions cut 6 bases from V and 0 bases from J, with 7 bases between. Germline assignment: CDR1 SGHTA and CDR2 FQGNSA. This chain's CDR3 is CASRSPSTDTQYF. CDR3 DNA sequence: TGTGCCAGCAGAAGCCCGAGCACAGATACGCAGTATTTT.

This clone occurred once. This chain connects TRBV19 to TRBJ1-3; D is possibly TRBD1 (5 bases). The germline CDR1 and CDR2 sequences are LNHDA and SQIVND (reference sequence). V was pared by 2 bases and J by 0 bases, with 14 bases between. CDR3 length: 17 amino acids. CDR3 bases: TGTGCCAGTAGTATATCCCATTTGACAGTCTCTGGAAACACCATATATTTT. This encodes CASSISHLTVSGNTIYF.

The CDR3 protein is CSVLRGGVNTEAFF. The CDR3 nucleotides are TGCAGCGTTTTAAGGGGAGGGGTGAACACTGAAGCTTTCTTT. The chain joins TRBV29-1 to TRBJ1-1, with a tentative D call TRBD1 (5 bases). The CDR3 loop spans 14 amino acids. Germline V lookup: CDR1 SQVTM, CDR2 ANQGSEA. The V end lost 5 bases, the J end lost 0 bases, and 13 bases lay between the germline ends. The full variable domain, its missing parts supplied by reference TRBV29-1 and TRBJ1-1, is SAVISQKPSRDICQRGTSLTIQCQVDSQVTMMFWYRQQPGQSLTLIATANQGSEATYESGFVIDKFPISRPNLTFSTLTVSNMSPEDSSIYLCSVLRGGVNTEAFFGQGTRLTVV.

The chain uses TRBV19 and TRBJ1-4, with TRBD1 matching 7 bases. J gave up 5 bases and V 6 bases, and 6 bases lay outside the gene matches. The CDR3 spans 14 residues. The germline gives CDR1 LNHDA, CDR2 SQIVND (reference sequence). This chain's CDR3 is CASSEGGRNEKLFF. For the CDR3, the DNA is TGTGCCAGTAGCGAAGGGGGCAGAAATGAAAAACTGTTTTTT.